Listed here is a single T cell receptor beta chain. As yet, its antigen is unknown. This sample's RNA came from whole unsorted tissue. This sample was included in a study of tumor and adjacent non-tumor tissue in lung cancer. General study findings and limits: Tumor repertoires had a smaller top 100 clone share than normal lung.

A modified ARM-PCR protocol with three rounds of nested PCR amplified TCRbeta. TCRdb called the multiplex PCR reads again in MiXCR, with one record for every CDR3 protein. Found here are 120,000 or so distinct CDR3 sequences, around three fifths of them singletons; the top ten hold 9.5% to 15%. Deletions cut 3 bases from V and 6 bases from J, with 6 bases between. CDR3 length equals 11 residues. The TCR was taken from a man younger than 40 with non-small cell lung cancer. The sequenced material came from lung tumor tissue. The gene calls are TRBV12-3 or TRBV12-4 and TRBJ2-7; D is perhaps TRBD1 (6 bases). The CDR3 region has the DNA TGTGCCAGCAGTTTCAGGGGCGAGCAGTACTTC. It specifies CASSFRGEQYF.